The next 7 T cell receptor beta chains were all read from a single sample in a study of blood T cells in healthy people across ages (dated by TCRdb to 2015 to 2017). The library came from 5' RACE. Instrument on record: Illumina HiSeq 2500. A second 7 to 11 cycle PCR used a sample-barcoded 5' primer and a J-beta primer mix. The public sequencing data were trimmed at Q25 with fastp and processed into clonotypes with MiXCR by TCRdb, which kept only in-frame beta chains. Rows with one shared CDR3 protein collapse into an entry with the most common genes and DNA. The sample table lists about 620,000 distinct CDR3 sequences, around 50% of them with a count of one. Roughly 12% of the sample lies in the top ten. Sample: blood. The origin of the receptors is a woman older than 75 in good health.

The CDR3 spells CSVSRGGGRSYEQYF. Here the CDR3 DNA reads TGCAGTGTTTCCCGGGGGGGCGGGCGCTCCTACGAGCAGTACTTC. V gene TRBV20-1 combines with J gene TRBJ2-7, with 8 bases fitting TRBD2. Germline V gene data show CDR1 as DFQATT and CDR2 as SNEGSKA (reference sequence). The CDR3 has 15 residues. The V and J ends lost 7 bases and 0 bases, in that order; junction bases with no gene match: 11.

This clonotype was found many times. The chain recombines TRBV20-1 with TRBJ2-5; TRBD2 agrees at 8 bases. In germline, CDR1 is DFQATT, CDR2 SNEGSKA (reference sequence). This CDR3 has 17 residues. V dropped 3 bases and J dropped 4; count of bases not matched to a gene: 16. The CDR3 region is CSASPLRSSGSLETQYF. In DNA form, the CDR3 reads TGCAGTGCTAGTCCTCTGAGGTCCAGCGGGAGTTTAGAGACCCAGTACTTC.

This clonotype was detected ten times or more. The chain combines TRBV3-1 with TRBJ2-5; D uncertain. The CDR3 spans 14 residues. Germline assignment: CDR1 LGHDT and CDR2 YNNKEL (reference sequence). Trimming took off 1 base at V and 2 bases at J, with 8 bases between the two ends. The CDR3 region is CASSQGLLQETQYF. The CDR3 bases are TGTGCCAGCAGCCAAGGATTACTTCAAGAGACCCAGTACTTC.

This clonotype was observed a handful of times. This chain links TRBV7-9 with TRBJ1-2; 7 bases agree with TRBD1. With 5 bases clipped from V and 7 bases from J, the junction kept 10 bases outside the gene matches. This CDR3 has 14 amino acids. Germline assignment: CDR1 SEHNR and CDR2 FQNEAQ (reference sequence). The CDR3 coding sequence is TGTGCCAGCAGCCCACAGGGGATCTTGGGTGGCTACACCTTC. This gives the protein CASSPQGILGGYTF.

The CDR3 DNA reads TGCAGTGCTAAACCGGTCAATGAGCAGTTCTTC. It yields the protein CSAKPVNEQFF. J is TRBJ2-1 and V is TRBV20-1; D gene ambiguous. The CDR3 length is 11 residues. Per germline, CDR1 DFQATT and CDR2 SNEGSKA (reference sequence). Trimming pared 4 bases from V and 6 bases from J, leaving 7 bases between.

Comments on this clonotype: A much larger clone sits a single nucleotide away, making a read error possible. The chain combines TRBV7-7 with TRBJ2-1; a possible D gene is TRBD2 (5 bases). CDR1 is SSHAT, CDR2 FNYEAQ, per germline (reference sequence). This CDR3 comprises 15 residues. With 0 bases removed from V and 7 bases from J, the gap between germline ends came to 13 bases. The CDR3 loop is CASSLAAGSENEQFF. In DNA, the CDR3 is TGTGCCAGCAGCTTAGCAGCCGGTAGCGAGAATGAGCAGTTCTTC.

This clonotype has a handful of counts. Given a much more abundant clone one base away, this may be a read error. This chain links TRBV20-1 with TRBJ2-5; possible D gene TRBD2, 6 bases. This CDR3 region has 14 residues. V was cut by 0 bases and J by 4 bases, with 12 bases left in between. The germline V gene encodes CDR1 DFQATT and CDR2 SNEGSKA (reference sequence). The CDR3 loop reads CSARDPGGRETQYF. The CDR3, as DNA: TGCAGTGCTAGAGATCCTGGGGGGAGAGAGACCCAGTACTTC.